This T cell receptor (beta chain) was documented in a study of shared clonotypes between healthy human individuals. The data were produced by immunoSEQ multiplex PCR, yet TCRdb's version contains in-frame clones alone and is incomplete. This table holds millions of clones, 85% to 95% found once. Regarding the study as a whole: Only blood samples were collected, and tissue repertoires likely differ.

As regards this clone: Its target is not known.

Germline loops: CDR1 MNHEY, CDR2 SVGAGI. Trimming left V 7 bases short and J 1 base short, with 16 bases between. The CDR3 sequence is 15 residues long. The chain joins TRBV6-5 to TRBJ2-5; possible D gene TRBD2, 6 bases. Material for sequencing was naive CD4+ T cells sorted from blood. Subset denoted: CD45RA+ positively selected. The TCR comes from a man between 18 and 29 years old in good health. CDR3 nucleotide sequence: TGTGCCAGCAACCCCCAGCCGGGACTCCAAGAGACCCAGTACTTC. Protein product: CASNPQPGLQETQYF.